The 24 T cell receptor beta chains listed next were all sequenced from one sample in a study of blood T cell repertoires in COVID-19. TCRdb's copy holds only in-frame clones and misses some; the assay was immunoSEQ multiplex PCR. The table shows nearly 250,000 clones, with 86% occurring only once. Sequenced input: PBMCs or T cells enriched from blood (not recorded which). Receptors were obtained from a woman in her fifties or sixties who had recovered from COVID-19.

The chain couples TRBV7-2 to TRBJ2-6; 8 bases fit TRBD1. Looked up from germline, CDR1 is SGHTA and CDR2 is FQGNSA. J was trimmed by 0 bases and V by 5 bases; bases with no gene match: 3. CDR3 length: 16 residues. Written as DNA, the CDR3 is TGTGCCAGCAGCCCCGGACAGGGCTCTGGGGCCAACGTCCTGACTTTC. It specifies CASSPGQGSGANVLTF.

The table lists this clone with a count of one. In DNA, the CDR3 is TGCAGCGTTGGTTTAGCGGGGACTCAAGAGACCCAGTACTTC. Its protein is CSVGLAGTQETQYF. The V gene is TRBV29-1, the J gene TRBJ2-5; 8 bases align to TRBD2. Germline V gene lookup returns CDR1 SQVTM and CDR2 ANQGSEA. The CDR3 consists of 14 residues. V trimming: 4 bases; J trimming: 2 bases; junction bases outside the gene matches: 6.

The chain is built from TRBV9 and TRBJ2-1; D may be TRBD2 (6 bases). Deletions cut 4 bases from V and 1 base from J, with 12 bases between. CDR1 SGDLS and CDR2 YYNGEE come from the germline V gene. This CDR3 has 15 residues. The CDR3 region is CASSPGVGSYNEQFF. CDR3 coding DNA: TGTGCCAGCAGCCCGGGGGTAGGGTCCTACAATGAGCAGTTCTTC.

The chain joins TRBV9 to TRBJ1-2; D is unresolved. The V end lost 3 bases, the J end lost 5 bases, and 29 bases lay between the germline ends. The CDR3 runs to 19 residues. Germline V gene lookup returns CDR1 SGDLS and CDR2 YYNGEE. CDR3 nucleotide sequence: TGTGCCAGCAGCGGCGGCAGTGCGGCCACTAGTCCTAAGGCTTATGGCTACACCTTC. As protein: CASSGGSAATSPKAYGYTF.

There are many counts of this clone. The chain carries TRBV7-2 and TRBJ1-5, with 9 nucleotides matching TRBD1. Germline V gene sequence: CDR1 SGHTA, CDR2 FQGNSA. V dropped 1 base and J dropped 3; count of bases not matched to a gene: 4. CDR3 size: 16 residues. Here the CDR3 reads CASSLDGTGPNQPQHF. CDR3 bases: TGTGCCAGCAGCTTAGATGGGACAGGGCCCAATCAGCCCCAGCATTTT.

Only a few counts were recorded for this clone. The gene calls are TRBV11-3 and TRBJ1-2, with 9 bases that match TRBD1. With 3 bases clipped from V and 4 bases from J, the junction kept 6 bases outside the gene matches. Germline V lookup: CDR1 SGHNT, CDR2 YENEEA. CDR3 length: 15 residues. The CDR3 DNA sequence: TGTGCCAGCAGCTTTACCGGGACAGGGCCCTATGGCTACACCTTC. Translating it yields CASSFTGTGPYGYTF.

This clone was observed a single time. This chain connects TRBV7-8 to TRBJ2-7; D perhaps matches TRBD2 (6 bases). This CDR3 contains 13 residues. Germline V gives CDR1 SGHVS, CDR2 FQNEAQ. V was pared by 1 base and J by 6 bases, with 10 bases between. CDR3 bases: TGTGCCAGCAGCTTAGGTGGCGGGACCGAGCAGTACTTC. Translating gives CASSLGGGTEQYF.

The V call is TRBV11-2, the J call TRBJ2-1; D ambiguous. The germline V and J ends were trimmed by 5 bases and 6 bases, with 5 bases remaining between them. The CDR3 has 11 amino acids. Germline CDR1 SGHAT, CDR2 FQNNGV. CDR3 loop: CASSQVNEQFF. CDR3 nucleotide sequence: TGTGCCAGCAGCCAGGTCAATGAGCAGTTCTTC.

The chain combines TRBV25-1 with TRBJ1-1; D gene unclear. Germline loops: CDR1 MGHDK, CDR2 SYGVNS. The CDR3 has 11 amino acids. V lost 7 bases, J lost 1 base, and 4 bases lay in between. CDR3 coding DNA: TGTGCCAGCATTAGGAACACTGAAGCTTTCTTT. Its translation: CASIRNTEAFF. The variable domain in full, with the rest retrieved from reference TRBV25-1 and TRBJ1-1, is EADIYQTPRYLVIGTGKKITLECSQTMGHDKMYWYQQDPGMELHLIHYSYGVNSTEKGDLSSESTVSRIRTEHFPLTLESARPSHTSQYLCASIRNTEAFFGQGTRLTVV.

The chain recombines TRBV5-4 with TRBJ1-1, with TRBD1 identical over 8 bases. CDR1 SGHNT and CDR2 YYREEE come from the germline V gene (reference sequence). This CDR3 contains 14 residues. V trimming: 4 bases; J trimming: 3 bases; junction bases outside the gene matches: 5. The chain's CDR3 is CASSPDRGYTEAFF. CDR3 DNA sequence: TGTGCCAGCAGCCCCGACAGGGGTTACACTGAAGCTTTCTTT.

For the CDR3, the DNA is TGTGCCAGCAGCAAAAGGACTAGGGATATGAATGAGCAGTTCTTC. Translated, it gives CASSKRTRDMNEQFF. The chain employs TRBV6-5 and TRBJ2-1; the match to TRBD2 covers 7 bases. J gave up 7 bases and V 6 bases, and 12 bases lay outside the gene matches. CDR3 size: 15 residues. CDR1 and CDR2 (germline): MNHEY, SVGAGI.

The V and J genes are TRBV5-4 and TRBJ1-2; D gene ambiguous. The CDR3 consists of 14 residues. Per the germline V gene, CDR1 is SGHNT and CDR2 is YYREEE (reference sequence). Trimming cost V 3 bases and J 10 bases, with 19 bases left between them. The CDR3 region has the DNA TGTGCCAGCAGCTCCCCTCAGAGGGCCGCCTTCTACACCTTC. It yields the protein CASSSPQRAAFYTF. Full variable domain (missing parts from reference TRBV5-4 and TRBJ1-2): ETGVTQSPTHLIKTRGQQVTLRCSSQSGHNTVSWYQQALGQGPQFIFQYYREEENGRGNFPPRFSGLQFPNYSSELNVNALELDDSALYLCASSSPQRAAFYTFGSGTRLTVV.

The chain combines TRBV11-3 with TRBJ2-5; 7 nucleotides line up with TRBD1. The CDR3 is 15 residues long. CDR1 is SGHNT, CDR2 YENEEA, per germline. Trimming removed 0 bases from V and 2 bases from J; junction bases left unmatched: 3. CDR3 sequence: CASSLEGQPQETQYF. CDR3 bases: TGTGCCAGCAGCTTAGAGGGACAGCCGCAAGAGACCCAGTACTTC.

The chain combines TRBV11-2 with TRBJ1-5; 8 bases align to TRBD1. Looked up from germline, CDR1 is SGHAT and CDR2 is FQNNGV. Trimming cost V 6 bases and J 5 bases; bases outside gene matches: 6. The CDR3 loop spans 14 amino acids. The CDR3 loop reads CASSPGGRDQPQHF. CDR3 DNA sequence: TGTGCCAGCAGTCCAGGGGGCCGGGATCAGCCCCAGCATTTT.

The rearrangement links TRBV5-8 to TRBJ2-5, with D possibly being TRBD2 (6 bases). This CDR3 contains 15 residues. V was pared by 5 bases and J by 5 bases, with 19 bases between. Germline-derived CDR1 and CDR2 are SGHTS and YDEGEE. Here the CDR3 reads CASRPRGPRGETQYF. The DNA for the CDR3 is TGTGCCAGCAGACCGCGGGGTCCCCGGGGGGAGACCCAGTACTTC.

The gene calls are TRBV6-5 and TRBJ2-1; a possible D gene is TRBD2 (5 bases). The CDR3 spans 13 residues. V dropped 4 bases and J dropped 4 bases, with 8 bases sitting between them. Germline lookup yields CDR1 MNHEY and CDR2 SVGAGI. Written as DNA, the CDR3 is TGTGCCAGCAGTTTTCGGAGGTACAATGAGCAGTTCTTC. This sequence encodes CASSFRRYNEQFF.

This chain links TRBV5-6 with TRBJ1-3, with D tentatively TRBD1 (5 bases). Germline CDR1 SGHDT, CDR2 YYEEEE. The CDR3 extends over 15 amino acids. Trimming removed 0 bases from V and 3 bases from J, with 10 bases in between. CDR3 nucleotides: TGTGCCAGCAGCTTGGTAGGGGTCTTTGGAAACACCATATATTTT. Translation gives CASSLVGVFGNTIYF.

The chain joins TRBV7-9 to TRBJ2-5; 7 nucleotides agree with TRBD2. The CDR3 is 14 residues long. The J segment lost 2 bases and the V segment lost 4 bases, leaving 4 bases of the junction unmatched. Looked up from germline, CDR1 is SEHNR and CDR2 is FQNEAQ (reference sequence). The CDR3, as DNA: TGTGCCAGCAGCTCCACGGGGGGACAAGAGACCCAGTACTTC. Residues: CASSSTGGQETQYF.

This clone was seen a handful of times. V and J are TRBV5-1 and TRBJ2-7, with 7 bases lining up with TRBD1. This CDR3 is 14 amino acids long. The trim removed 0 bases at V and 5 bases at J, leaving 5 bases unmatched. Germline V gene data show CDR1 as SGHRS and CDR2 as YFSETQ. The CDR3 sequence: CASSLEVRGNEQYF. CDR3 in DNA: TGCGCCAGCAGCTTGGAAGTCAGGGGGAACGAGCAGTACTTC.

This chain uses TRBV9 with TRBJ2-7; 11 nucleotides align to TRBD2. CDR1 and CDR2 from the germline V gene are SGDLS and YYNGEE. This CDR3 region has 16 residues. Losses at the gene ends were 1 base for V and 0 bases for J; bases not matched to a gene: 3. CDR3 in amino acids: CASSVSLAGGSYEQYF. The CDR3 DNA follows: TGTGCCAGCAGCGTAAGTCTAGCGGGGGGCTCCTACGAGCAGTACTTC. The full variable domain, completed using reference TRBV9 and TRBJ2-7, is DSGVTQTPKHLITATGQRVTLRCSPRSGDLSVYWYQQSLDQGLQFLIQYYNGEERAKGNILERFSAQQFPDLHSELNLSSLELGDSALYFCASSVSLAGGSYEQYFGPGTRLTVT.

The CDR3 loop reads CASSDSGTSYNEQFF. CDR3 DNA sequence: TGTGCCAGCAGTGACTCCGGGACTAGCTACAATGAGCAGTTCTTC. The J gene is TRBJ2-1, the V gene TRBV6-4; 8 bases align to TRBD2. With 0 bases clipped from V and 3 bases from J, the junction kept 1 base outside the gene matches. The CDR3 extends over 15 amino acids. The germline CDR1 and CDR2 sequences are MRHNA and SNTAGT.

The chain couples TRBV14 to TRBJ2-7, with 7 bases fitting TRBD2. CDR1 is SGHDN, CDR2 FVKESK, per germline. Trimming at V came to 0 bases and at J to 8 bases, leaving 16 bases not matched to a gene. This CDR3 spans 17 amino acids. The DNA for the CDR3 is TGTGCCAGCAGCCAAGAGGGAGGCGGGAGACCAACAACCCAGCAGTACTTC. Amino acids: CASSQEGGGRPTTQQYF. Using reference TRBV14 and TRBJ2-7 for the parts outside the CDR3, the full variable domain is EAGVTQFPSHSVIEKGQTVTLRCDPISGHDNLYWYRRVMGKEIKFLLHFVKESKQDESGMPNNRFLAERTGGTYSTLKVQPAELEDSGVYFCASSQEGGGRPTTQQYFGPGTRLTVT.

CDR3 DNA sequence: TGTGCCAGCAGTCGCGGGACAGTAGTAAATTCACCCCTCCACTTT. It yields the protein CASSRGTVVNSPLHF. The chain is built from TRBV27 and TRBJ1-6; TRBD1 agrees at 7 bases. V dropped 5 bases and J dropped 7; count of bases not matched to a gene: 8. Germline V gives CDR1 MNHEY, CDR2 SMNVEV (reference sequence). The CDR3 is made up of 15 amino acids.

The V call is TRBV10-2, the J call TRBJ1-2; TRBD1 is a possible D gene (5 bases). CDR3 length: 12 amino acids. Germline lookup yields CDR1 WSHSY and CDR2 SAAADI. This chain's CDR3 is CRKTGGAQGYTF. CDR3 nucleotides: TGCCGAAAGACCGGTGGGGCTCAAGGCTACACCTTC.